This T cell receptor beta chain was documented in a study of blood T cell repertoires in COVID-19 (dated by TCRdb to about 2020). Context from the whole study: Samples covering the acute and convalescent phases of COVID-19 were provided by collaborators in the United States, Italy and Spain. The prospective study material was composed of cDNA or gDNA derived from T cells, B-cell-depleted T cells, or PBMCs. The repertoires were released in a freely available public database meant as a resource for research on the immune response to SARS-CoV-2. Where available, HLA class I and class II types were taken from metadata supplied by the sample provider and were not determined by assay-based typing. Subjects who had been exposed to COVID-19, were actively infected with it, or had recovered from it provided the deeply sampled blood TCRbeta repertoires that made up the dataset. The samples were drawn from the first 160 participants of the ongoing ImmuneRACE study and from under 1,500 subjects provided by 6 global collaborators. Sample metadata almost always included a de-identified subject ID, COVID-19 status, age in years and sex. On the study overall, not on this receptor specifically: The amount of clinical and demographic metadata varied by source and participant and was provided uncurated.

TCRbeta CDR3 regions were amplified from genomic DNA by means of the immunoSEQ Assay, a bias-controlled multiplex PCR. Turning to the authors' computational methods: The number of nucleated cells in each sample was estimated by amplification of reference gene primers within the assay. Sequence reads were collapsed and filtered to measure the absolute abundance of every unique TCRbeta CDR3 rearrangement. For each sample, productive Simpson clonality was calculated as the square root of Simpson's diversity index over productive rearrangements. In its TCRdb copy, this immuneACCESS table keeps in-frame sequences only and misses some clones. Where compared with another copy, unresolved V genes explain less than half of these, and the others have no known cause. V and J calls and clone size are those listed in that table; D and trimming were worked out from the DNA. In this sample the table shows hundreds of thousands of clones, around 90% of which occur a single time. Just over 7% of the sample is in the top ten clones.

As for this clone: No antigen is known for it. No base quality values were provided; no much bigger clone lies one nucleotide off.

Samples from volunteer blood donors who had recovered from COVID-19 were contributed by a second Seattle source. Whole blood was collected in K2EDTA tubes by collaborating institutions according to the institutions' own protocols. For TCRbeta analysis, collaborator samples were shipped as frozen whole blood, as isolated PBMCs, or as DNA extracted from either sample type. There are 15 amino acids in the CDR3, from cysteine to phenylalanine inclusive. Of the read, only the CDR3 DNA is kept; its 45 bases are in frame from base 1. V trim: 5 bases; J trim: 6 bases; unmatched bases: 11. The germline V gene (reference sequence) sets CDR1 to SGHNT and CDR2 to YYREEE.

The rearranged segments are TRBV5-4 and TRBJ1-2; 9 bases in the junction line up with TRBD1. The sequence came from a man aged 55 to 70 who had recovered from COVID-19. The sequenced sample was peripheral blood. At the DNA level, the sequence is TGTGCCAGCAGACCTGGGAACAGGGGGCGGGATGGCTACACCTTC. It translates to CASRPGNRGRDGYTF.